The source of this T cell receptor (beta chain) is a study of cytomegalovirus exposure and HLA in healthy donors. Study-wide background: Samples from HLA-typed donors yielded approximately 88 million unique TCRs in an early data release. Study-level findings and limits: V- and J-gene trimming of TCR beta was linked (in a later analysis) to a missense DCLRE1C variant.

A word on this clone: The antigen is undetermined.

Amplification used 60 Vbeta primers and 13 Jbeta primers. The assay was immunoSEQ multiplex PCR, and TCRdb's table has in-frame clones only and misses some. This table holds around 150,000 clones, more than 70% found once. V lost 5 bases and J 3 bases, leaving 15 bases between the germline ends. The length of the CDR3 is 15 residues. Germline V gene lookup returns CDR1 SGHAT and CDR2 FQNNGV. This clonotype was sampled from a man aged 45-65 years in good health and CMV-seronegative. The sample taken for sequencing was PBMCs. V is TRBV11-2 and J is TRBJ2-3; the D gene is possibly TRBD2 (5 bases). The CDR3 reads CASSPRLGGTDTQYF. CDR3 nucleotides: TGTGCCAGCAGCCCGAGATTGGGCGGGACAGATACGCAGTATTTT.